This T cell receptor (beta chain) was identified during a study of blood T cell repertoires in COVID-19. The wider study: Acute and convalescent COVID-19 samples came from the United States, Italy and Spain.

The CDR3 is 13 amino acids long, termini counted. Per the authors' pipeline: Amplification of reference gene primers was used by the study to estimate nucleated cell counts. Produced via immunoSEQ multiplex PCR; TCRdb's table is partial and in-frame only. V and J calls and clone size follow that table, whereas D and trimming were derived from the DNA. The sample carries about 110,000 clones, approximately 88% recorded once. Concerning this clone itself: It is likely a read error, because the conserved phenylalanine at the end of the CDR3 is missing. Because the CDR3's place on the DNA is in doubt, the DNA is left out and the CDR3 is given as listed by TCRdb.

The TCR sequence derives from a human donor in a cohort sampled during active COVID-19. Sequencing used peripheral blood. The chain employs TRBV12-3 or TRBV12-4 and TRBJ1-1; TRBD1, the table's D call, was not compared with the DNA. This chain's CDR3 is CASSFRQGGSISL.